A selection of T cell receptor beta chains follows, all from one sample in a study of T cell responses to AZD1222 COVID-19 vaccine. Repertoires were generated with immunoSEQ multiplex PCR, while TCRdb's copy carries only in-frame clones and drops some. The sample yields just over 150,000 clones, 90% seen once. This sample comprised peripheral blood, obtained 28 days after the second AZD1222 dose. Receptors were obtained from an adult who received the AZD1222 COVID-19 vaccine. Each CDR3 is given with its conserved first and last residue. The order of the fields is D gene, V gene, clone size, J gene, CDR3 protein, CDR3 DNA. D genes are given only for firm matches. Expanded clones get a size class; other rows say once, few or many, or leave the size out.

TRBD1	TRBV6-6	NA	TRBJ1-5	CASSQQGARDQPQHF	TGTGCCAGCAGCCAACAGGGGGCGCGAGATCAGCCCCAGCATTTT
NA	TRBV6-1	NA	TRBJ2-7	CASSEAWGLGPYEQYF	TGTGCCAGCAGTGAAGCTTGGGGACTCGGTCCCTACGAGCAGTACTTC
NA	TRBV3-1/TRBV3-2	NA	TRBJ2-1	CASSQLTVYNEQFF	TGTGCCAGCAGCCAGTTGACAGTATACAATGAGCAGTTCTTC
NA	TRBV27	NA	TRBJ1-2	CASSPTVTNYGYTF	TGTGCCAGCAGTCCGACCGTTACTAACTATGGCTACACCTTC
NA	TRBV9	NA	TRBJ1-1	CASSVGRGTEAFF	TGTGCCAGCAGCGTAGGGAGGGGCACTGAAGCTTTCTTT
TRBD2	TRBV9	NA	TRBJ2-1	CASSVGSGTYNEQFF	TGTGCCAGCAGCGTAGGAAGCGGGACCTACAATGAGCAGTTCTTC
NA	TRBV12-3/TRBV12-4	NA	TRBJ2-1	CASSYPQGEQFF	TGTGCCAGCAGTTATCCGCAAGGTGAGCAGTTCTTC
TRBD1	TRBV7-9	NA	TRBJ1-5	CASSSSDRDNQPQHF	TGTGCCAGCAGCTCCTCGGACAGGGACAATCAGCCCCAGCATTTT
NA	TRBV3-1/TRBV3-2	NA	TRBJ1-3	CASSQATVPGNTIYF	TGTGCCAGCAGCCAAGCTACGGTGCCCGGAAACACCATATATTTT
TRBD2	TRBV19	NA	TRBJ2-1	CASRKPGLAGVEQFF	TGTGCCAGTAGAAAACCGGGACTAGCGGGAGTTGAGCAGTTCTTC
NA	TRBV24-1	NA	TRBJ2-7	CATSDLRTGHPTSAYEQYF	TGTGCCACCAGTGATTTGCGGACAGGCCACCCAACTAGCGCCTACGAGCAGTACTTC
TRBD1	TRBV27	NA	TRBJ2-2	CASSDQGARGTGELFF	TGTGCCAGCAGTGATCAGGGGGCGCGTGGCACCGGGGAGCTGTTTTTT
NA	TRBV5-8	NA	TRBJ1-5	CASSPRSNQPQHF	TGTGCCAGCAGCCCCCGAAGCAATCAGCCCCAGCATTTT
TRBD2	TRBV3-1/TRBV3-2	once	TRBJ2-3	CASSQDKGTSGGIDTQYF	TGTGCCAGCAGCCAAGATAAGGGGACTAGCGGGGGGATAGATACGCAGTATTTT
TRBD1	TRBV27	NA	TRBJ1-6	CASKVGQQHNSPLHF	TGTGCCAGCAAGGTGGGACAGCAGCATAATTCACCCCTCCACTTT
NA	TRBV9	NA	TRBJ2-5	CASSVASAFQETQYF	TGTGCCAGCAGCGTCGCTAGCGCTTTCCAAGAGACCCAGTACTTC
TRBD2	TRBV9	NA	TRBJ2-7	CASSVGSGRVRDEQYF	TGTGCCAGCAGCGTAGGTAGCGGGAGGGTACGCGACGAGCAGTACTTC
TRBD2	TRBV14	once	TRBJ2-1	CASSQKEGAGSGIRATYNEQFF	TGTGCCAGCAGCCAAAAAGAAGGGGCGGGGAGCGGGATACGGGCTACCTACAATGAGCAGTTCTTC
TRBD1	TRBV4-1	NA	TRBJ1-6	CASSQDDREGRNSPLHF	TGCGCCAGCAGCCAAGATGACAGGGAAGGAAGAAATTCACCCCTCCACTTT
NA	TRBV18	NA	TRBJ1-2	CASSPQDKGSQSYTF	TGTGCCAGCTCACCACAAGATAAAGGCAGCCAAAGCTACACCTTC
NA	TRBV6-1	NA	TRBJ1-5	CASSEKVGRNSNQPQHF	TGTGCCAGCAGTGAAAAGGTAGGGCGGAATAGCAATCAGCCCCAGCATTTT
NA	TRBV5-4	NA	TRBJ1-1	CASSKQLNTEAFF	TGTGCCAGCAGCAAGCAGTTGAACACTGAAGCTTTCTTT
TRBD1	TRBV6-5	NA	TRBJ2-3	CASRAQGASTDTQYF	TGTGCCAGCAGAGCACAGGGGGCGTCGACAGATACGCAGTATTTT
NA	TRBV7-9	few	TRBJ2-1	CASSPKEGGRGNEQFF	TGTGCCAGCAGCCCCAAGGAGGGGGGACGAGGCAATGAGCAGTTCTTC
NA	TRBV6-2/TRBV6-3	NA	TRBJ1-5	CASIPSTRYQPQHF	TGTGCCAGCATCCCCAGCACAAGATATCAGCCCCAGCATTTT
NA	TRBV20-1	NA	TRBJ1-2	CSVRRTYGYTF	TGCAGTGTCAGGAGAACCTATGGCTACACCTTC
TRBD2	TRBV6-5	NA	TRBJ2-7	CASRRLTGGSYEQYF	TGTGCCAGCAGGCGATTGACGGGGGGATCCTACGAGCAGTACTTC
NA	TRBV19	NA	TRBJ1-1	CASSRWGQNTEAFF	TGTGCCAGTAGTAGGTGGGGACAGAACACTGAAGCTTTCTTT
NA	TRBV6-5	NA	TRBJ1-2	CASSQSRVNYGYTF	TGTGCCAGCAGCCAATCCAGGGTTAACTATGGCTACACCTTC
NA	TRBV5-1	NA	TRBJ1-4	CASSLGSGEKLFF	TGCGCCAGCAGCTTGGGCTCGGGTGAAAAACTGTTTTTT
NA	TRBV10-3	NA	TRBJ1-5	CAISEEVGGLQPQHF	TGTGCCATCAGTGAAGAGGTAGGTGGGTTACAGCCCCAGCATTTT
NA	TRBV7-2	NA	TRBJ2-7	CASSLDRTLESF	TGTGCCAGCAGCTTAGACCGGACTCTTGAAAGCTTC
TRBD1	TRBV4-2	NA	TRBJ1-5	CASSHTQGNQPQHF	TGTGCCAGCAGCCATACACAGGGGAATCAGCCCCAGCATTTT
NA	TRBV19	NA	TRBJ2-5	CASQPPGNQETQYF	TGTGCCAGTCAGCCCCCAGGAAACCAAGAGACCCAGTACTTC
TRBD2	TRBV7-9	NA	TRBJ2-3	CASSHSGGADTQYF	TGTGCCAGCAGCCATAGCGGGGGGGCAGATACGCAGTATTTT
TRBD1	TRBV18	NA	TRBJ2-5	CASSPPKGALGETQYF	TGTGCCAGCTCACCACCGAAGGGGGCGCTTGGGGAGACCCAGTACTTC
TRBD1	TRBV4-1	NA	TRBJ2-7	CASSGGRDSFYEQYF	TGCGCCAGCAGCGGGGGCCGGGACAGCTTCTACGAGCAGTACTTC
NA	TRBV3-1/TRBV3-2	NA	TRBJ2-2	CASSHHFSGGELFF	TGTGCCAGCAGCCACCACTTTTCGGGCGGGGAGCTGTTTTTT
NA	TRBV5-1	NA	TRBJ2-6	CASSLVGSSGANVLTF	TGCGCCAGCAGCTTGGTGGGGAGCTCTGGGGCCAACGTCCTGACTTTC
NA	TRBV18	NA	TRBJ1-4	CASSTYGTNEKLFF	TGTGCCAGCTCAACGTATGGAACTAATGAAAAACTGTTTTTT
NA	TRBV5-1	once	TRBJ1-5	CASSTTGPQPQHF	TGCGCCAGCAGCACAACAGGGCCTCAGCCCCAGCATTTT
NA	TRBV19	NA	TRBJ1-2	CASRTRQDNYGYTF	TGTGCCAGTAGGACCAGACAGGATAACTATGGCTACACCTTC
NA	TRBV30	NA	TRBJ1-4	CAWRGLEEPTPEKLFF	TGTGCCTGGAGGGGATTAGAGGAGCCTACACCCGAAAAACTGTTTTTT
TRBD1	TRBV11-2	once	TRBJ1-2	CASSSRGYGYTF	TGTGCCAGCAGCTCCAGGGGGTACGGCTACACCTTC
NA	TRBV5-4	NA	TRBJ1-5	CASSPGPGNQPQHF	TGTGCCAGCAGCCCAGGGCCGGGCAATCAGCCCCAGCATTTT